This T cell receptor (beta chain) was identified during a study of blood T cell repertoires in COVID-19. Study-level background: Samples came from the United States, Italy and Spain, spanning acute and convalescent COVID-19.

This CDR3 spans 16 amino acids. V lost 2 bases to trimming and J lost 1 base, with 15 bases between them. Germline V gene lookup returns CDR1 MGHRA and CDR2 YSYEKL. Assay used: immunoSEQ multiplex PCR; TCRdb lists only in-frame clones, some missing. The data contain about 270,000 clones, roughly 86% of them seen just once; the ten biggest clones take up about 8.8%. The V call is TRBV4-1, the J call TRBJ2-7; D might be TRBD1 (6 bases). This clonotype was sampled from a man aged 40-49 years with active or convalescent COVID-19. The sequenced sample was peripheral blood. For the CDR3, the DNA is TGCGCCAGCAGCCAATCTACAGGGAGTCGGTCCTACGAGCAGTACTTC. Translated: CASSQSTGSRSYEQYF.